This T cell receptor (beta chain) was profiled in a study of blood T cell repertoires in COVID-19. Across the whole study: Researchers got acute and convalescent COVID-19 samples from the United States, Italy and Spain. In each case, the material was cDNA or gDNA derived from T cells, B-cell-depleted T cells, or PBMCs.

V was clipped by 5 bases and J by 1 base, with 15 bases between them. The length of the CDR3 is 15 residues. Germline V gives CDR1 SGHTA, CDR2 FQGTGA. Participants' reported clinical history set cohort assignment. Sequencing was performed with immunoSEQ multiplex PCR; in TCRdb, only in-frame clones are kept and a portion is missing. The table lists approximately 290,000 clones, around 90% of them singletons. This clone showed up just a few times. Sequencing used PBMCs or T cells enriched from blood (not recorded which). The TCR was taken from a woman aged 18-29 years with acute COVID-19. The chain couples TRBV7-3 to TRBJ2-7, with TRBD2 as a possible D gene (6 bases). CDR3 amino acids: CASSPGGKGSYEQYF. The DNA for the CDR3 is TGTGCCAGCAGCCCTGGCGGGAAGGGGTCCTACGAGCAGTACTTC.